A selection of T cell receptor beta chains follows, all from one sample in a study of blood T cell repertoires in COVID-19. TCRdb's copy holds only in-frame clones and misses some; the assay was immunoSEQ multiplex PCR. This sample has 200,000 to 300,000 clones, with almost 85% found just once. Material: PBMCs or T cells enriched from blood (not recorded which). The receptors were sampled from a woman aged 45-65 years with acute COVID-19. Each CDR3 is given with its conserved first and last residue. The D gene is left open where the match is weak.

d_gene: .
v_gene: TRBV27
CDR3aa: CASSLSMGPSDYGYTF

d_gene: .
v_gene: TRBV5-1
CDR3aa: CASSLGVLDSQTQYF

d_gene: .
v_gene: TRBV7-9
CDR3aa: CASSLAGISTDTQYF

d_gene: TRBD2
v_gene: TRBV7-8
CDR3aa: CASSSTAGEETQYF

d_gene: TRBD1
v_gene: TRBV5-1
CDR3aa: CASSQGTADLYGYTF

d_gene: .
v_gene: TRBV21-1
CDR3aa: CASSNPPLETSGGEGETQYF

d_gene: .
v_gene: TRBV29-1
CDR3aa: CSVPAGSGEQFF

d_gene: TRBD1
v_gene: TRBV3-1/TRBV3-2
CDR3aa: CASSQGRGQGQPQHF

d_gene: TRBD2
v_gene: TRBV4-1
CDR3aa: CASSQVRAGYASGGAMEETQYF

d_gene: .
v_gene: TRBV30
CDR3aa: CAWNLGGGEQFF

d_gene: .
v_gene: TRBV19
CDR3aa: CASTTPRVTEAFF

d_gene: .
v_gene: TRBV12-3/TRBV12-4
CDR3aa: CASSLLRDSPLHF

d_gene: .
v_gene: TRBV7-6
CDR3aa: CASSLVDSPNYGYTF

d_gene: .
v_gene: TRBV18
CDR3aa: CASSQSSGRDTEAFF

d_gene: TRBD1
v_gene: TRBV7-9
CDR3aa: CASSLGDRGGERETQYF

d_gene: TRBD1
v_gene: TRBV6-6
CDR3aa: CASSKTGGAPEQYF

d_gene: TRBD1
v_gene: TRBV20-1
CDR3aa: CSASRIGQGTDTQYF

d_gene: .
v_gene: TRBV2
CDR3aa: CASSEQYGGASEQYF

d_gene: .
v_gene: TRBV10-3
CDR3aa: CAISAAGSGGGKLFF

d_gene: TRBD1
v_gene: TRBV5-1
CDR3aa: CASSAGPGQGSEKLFF